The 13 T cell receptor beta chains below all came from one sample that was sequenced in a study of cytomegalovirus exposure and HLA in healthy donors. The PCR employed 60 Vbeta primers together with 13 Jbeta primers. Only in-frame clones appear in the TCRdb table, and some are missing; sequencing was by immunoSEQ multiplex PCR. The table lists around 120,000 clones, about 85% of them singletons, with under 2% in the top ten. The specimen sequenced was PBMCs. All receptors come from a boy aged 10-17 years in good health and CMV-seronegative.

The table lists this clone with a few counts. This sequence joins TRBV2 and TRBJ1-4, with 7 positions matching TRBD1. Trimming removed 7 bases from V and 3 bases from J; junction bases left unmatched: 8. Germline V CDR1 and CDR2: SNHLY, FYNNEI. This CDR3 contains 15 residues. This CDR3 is CASNGGQIANEKLFF. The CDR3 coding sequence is TGTGCCAGCAACGGGGGACAGATAGCTAATGAAAAACTGTTTTTT. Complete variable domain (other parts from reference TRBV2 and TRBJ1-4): EPEVTQTPSHQVTQMGQEVILRCVPISNHLYFYWYRQILGQKVEFLVSFYNNEISEKSEIFDDQFSVERPDGSNFTLKIRSTKLEDSAMYFCASNGGQIANEKLFFGSGTQLSVL.

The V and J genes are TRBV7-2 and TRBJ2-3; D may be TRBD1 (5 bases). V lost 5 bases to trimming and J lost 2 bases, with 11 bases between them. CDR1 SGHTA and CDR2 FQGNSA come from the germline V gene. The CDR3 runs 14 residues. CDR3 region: CASSPGNPTDTQYF. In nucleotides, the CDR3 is TGTGCCAGCAGCCCAGGGAATCCCACAGATACGCAGTATTTT.

This CDR3 is CASSLAEGFSGNTIYF. The CDR3 DNA reads as TGTGCCAGCAGCTTGGCCGAGGGATTCTCTGGAAACACCATATATTTT. The chain joins TRBV5-4 to TRBJ1-3; D is unclear. Trimming cost V 0 bases and J 0 bases, with 10 bases left between them. The CDR3 length is 16 residues. In germline, CDR1 is SGHNT, CDR2 YYREEE (reference sequence).

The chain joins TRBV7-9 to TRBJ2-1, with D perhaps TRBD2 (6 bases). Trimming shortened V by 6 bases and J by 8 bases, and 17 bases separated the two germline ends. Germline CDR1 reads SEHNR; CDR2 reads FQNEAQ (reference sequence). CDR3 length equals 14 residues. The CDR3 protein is CASSRSGPVDEQFF. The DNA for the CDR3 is TGTGCCAGCAGTCGTAGCGGTCCCGTGGATGAGCAGTTCTTC.

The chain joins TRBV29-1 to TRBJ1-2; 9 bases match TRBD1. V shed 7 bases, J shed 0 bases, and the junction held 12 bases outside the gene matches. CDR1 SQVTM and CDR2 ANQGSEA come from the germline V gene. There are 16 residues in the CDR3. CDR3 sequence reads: CSAEPGQGWTNYGYTF. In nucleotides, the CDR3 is TGCAGCGCCGAACCGGGACAGGGTTGGACTAACTATGGCTACACCTTC.

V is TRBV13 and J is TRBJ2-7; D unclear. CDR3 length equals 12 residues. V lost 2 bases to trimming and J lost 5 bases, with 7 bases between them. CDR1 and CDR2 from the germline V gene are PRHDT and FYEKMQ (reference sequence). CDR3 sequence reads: CASSLNINEQYF. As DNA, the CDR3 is TGTGCCAGCAGCTTAAACATCAACGAGCAGTACTTC. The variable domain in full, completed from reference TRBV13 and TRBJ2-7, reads AAGVIQSPRHLIKEKRETATLKCYPIPRHDTVYWYQQGPGQDPQFLISFYEKMQSDKGSIPDRFSAQQFSDYHSELNMSSLELGDSALYFCASSLNINEQYFGPGTRLTVT.

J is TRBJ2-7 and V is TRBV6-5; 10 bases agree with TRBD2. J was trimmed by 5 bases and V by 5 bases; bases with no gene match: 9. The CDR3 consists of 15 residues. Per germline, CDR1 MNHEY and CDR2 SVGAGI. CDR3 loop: CASSLSGGAFDEQYF. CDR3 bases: TGTGCCAGCAGTCTCAGCGGGGGGGCCTTCGACGAGCAGTACTTC.

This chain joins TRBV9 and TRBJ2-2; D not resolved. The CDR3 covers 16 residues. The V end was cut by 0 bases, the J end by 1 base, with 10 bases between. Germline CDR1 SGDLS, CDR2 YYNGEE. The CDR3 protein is CASSVGAQMNTGELFF. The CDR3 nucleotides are TGTGCCAGCAGCGTAGGGGCGCAGATGAACACCGGGGAGCTGTTTTTT.

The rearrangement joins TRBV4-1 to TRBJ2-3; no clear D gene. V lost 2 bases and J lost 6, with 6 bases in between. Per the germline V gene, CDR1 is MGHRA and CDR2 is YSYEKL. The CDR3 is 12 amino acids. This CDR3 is CASSQHQDTQYF. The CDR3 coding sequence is TGCGCCAGCAGCCAACATCAGGATACGCAGTATTTT.

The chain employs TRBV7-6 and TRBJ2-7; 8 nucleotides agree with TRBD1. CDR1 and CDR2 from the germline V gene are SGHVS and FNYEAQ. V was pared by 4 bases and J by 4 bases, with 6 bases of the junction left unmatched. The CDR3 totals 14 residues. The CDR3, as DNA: TGTGCCAGCAGCTCTAGGACAGGGTTATACGAGCAGTACTTC. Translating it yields CASSSRTGLYEQYF. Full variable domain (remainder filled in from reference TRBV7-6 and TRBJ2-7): GAGVSQSPRYKVTKRGQDVALRCDPISGHVSLYWYRQALGQGPEFLTYFNYEAQQDKSGLPNDRFSAERPEGSISTLTIQRTEQRDSAMYRCASSSRTGLYEQYFGPGTRLTVT.

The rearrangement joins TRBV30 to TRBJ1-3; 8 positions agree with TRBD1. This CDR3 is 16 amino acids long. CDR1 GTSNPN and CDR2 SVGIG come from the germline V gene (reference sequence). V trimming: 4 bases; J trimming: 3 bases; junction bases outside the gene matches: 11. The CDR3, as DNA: TGTGCCTGGACCCCGCCCGGGACAGGCTATGGAAACACCATATATTTT. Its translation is CAWTPPGTGYGNTIYF.

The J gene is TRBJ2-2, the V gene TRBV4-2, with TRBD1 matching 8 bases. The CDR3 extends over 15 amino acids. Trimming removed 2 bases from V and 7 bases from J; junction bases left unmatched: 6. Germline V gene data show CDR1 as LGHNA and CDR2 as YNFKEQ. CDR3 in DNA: TGTGCCAGCAGCCAAACAGGGGGTACTAGCGGGGAGCTGTTTTTT. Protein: CASSQTGGTSGELFF.

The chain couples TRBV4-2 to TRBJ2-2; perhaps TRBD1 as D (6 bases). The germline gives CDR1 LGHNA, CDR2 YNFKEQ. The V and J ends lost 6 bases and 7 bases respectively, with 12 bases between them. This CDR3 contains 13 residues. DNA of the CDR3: TGTGCCAGCAGACAGGGCTTAGGCGGGGAGCTGTTTTTT. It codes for CASRQGLGGELFF.